Below, 19 T cell receptor beta chains from the same sample are listed, as sequenced in a study of CD8 T cells in ankylosing spondylitis. Regarding the study as a whole: Apparently characteristic of ankylosing spondylitis blood was a TCR beta motif (under ten highly homologous variants).

The antigens for these receptors are not known. One entry per CDR3 protein, called by TCRdb with MiXCR from the 5' RACE reads. The data show about 480,000 distinct CDR3 sequences, with 17% seen just once and over 1% held by the top ten. Specimen: blood, either unsorted or a sorted T cell fraction (not recorded which). These receptor sequences come from a male donor with ankylosing spondylitis.

This clonotype was recorded at least ten times. An end of the junction differs from the germline gene, which may be a read error. The rearrangement links TRBV4-2 to TRBJ2-5; maybe TRBD2 (6 bases). Germline loops: CDR1 LGHNA, CDR2 YNFKEQ. The CDR3 is 12 residues long. The CDR3 is CASSQAGETQYF. For the CDR3, the DNA is TGCGCCAGCAGCCAAGCGGGAGAGACCCAGTACTTC.

J is TRBJ1-6 and V is TRBV4-2; 8 bases map to TRBD1. Trimming took 0 bases from V and 13 from J; bases not matched to a gene: 11. This CDR3 spans 16 amino acids. The V gene's germline CDR1 is LGHNA and CDR2 YNFKEQ. The CDR3 region is CASSQDRGTGEVPLHF. CDR3 nucleotides: TGTGCCAGCAGCCAAGATCGTGGGACAGGAGAGGTCCCCCTCCACTTT.

V usage is TRBV30 and J usage is TRBJ1-1; tentative D call: TRBD1 (5 bases). This CDR3 comprises 13 residues. The germline V gene has CDR1 GTSNPN and CDR2 SVGIG (reference sequence). Trimming stripped 7 bases from V and 4 bases from J, with 16 bases between. In DNA form, the CDR3 reads TGTGCCTCAGCCTCGGGGCGCAGCACTGAAGCTTTCTTT. Translating it yields CASASGRSTEAFF.

This clonotype was recorded a few times. The CDR3 reads CSVQWQQETQYF. DNA of the CDR3: TGCAGCGTGCAATGGCAACAAGAGACCCAGTACTTC. The chain couples TRBV29-1 to TRBJ2-5; D gene uncertain. The CDR3 length is 12 residues. V lost 6 bases to trimming and J lost 2 bases, with 10 bases between them. Germline values: CDR1 SQVTM, CDR2 ANQGSEA.

The CDR3 region has the DNA TGTGCCAGCAGTCCCCGTTGGGGCCTCCAAGAGACCCAGTACTTC. Translated, it gives CASSPRWGLQETQYF. J is TRBJ2-5 and V is TRBV6-1; a weak D match, TRBD1 (5 bases). This CDR3 region has 15 residues. V was pared by 5 bases and J by 1 base, with 14 bases between. CDR1 and CDR2 from the germline V gene are MNHNS and SASEGT.

This clonotype has just a few counts. The chain links TRBV20-1 to TRBJ1-1; tentative D call: TRBD1 (6 bases). Trimming removed 5 bases from V and 6 bases from J, with 25 bases in between. Germline V gene sequence: CDR1 DFQATT, CDR2 SNEGSKA (reference sequence). The CDR3 sequence is 16 residues long. CDR3 region: CSAPGGTDPRWAEAFF. The CDR3, as DNA: TGCAGTGCTCCGGGGGGCACGGACCCACGCTGGGCTGAAGCTTTCTTT.

This clonotype was counted a few times. The V and J genes are TRBV10-3 and TRBJ1-1; the D is unclear. This CDR3 has 16 residues. The germline CDR1 and CDR2 sequences are ENHRY and SYGVKD. Deletions cut 2 bases from V and 4 bases from J, with 17 bases between. CDR3 DNA sequence: TGTGCCATCAGTGAGACGGGCGGACTGGCGACCACTGAAGCTTTCTTT. Protein: CAISETGGLATTEAFF.

This clonotype came up a few times. The chain employs TRBV30 and TRBJ1-1; D may be TRBD1 (6 bases). The CDR3 totals 16 residues. V dropped 3 bases and J dropped 0 bases, with 17 bases sitting between them. From germline, CDR1 is GTSNPN and CDR2 SVGIG (reference sequence). The CDR3 reads CAWRPLLQGMNTEAFF. The DNA for the CDR3 is TGTGCCTGGAGACCCCTTCTACAGGGCATGAACACTGAAGCTTTCTTT.

In this sample, this clonotype turned up many times. This chain connects TRBV4-2 to TRBJ1-2; no definite D call. Germline V CDR1 and CDR2: LGHNA, YNFKEQ. The CDR3 covers 14 residues. V lost 8 bases, J lost 2 bases, and 15 bases lay in between. CDR3 protein: CASRTVSQNYGYTF. CDR3 nucleotides: TGTGCCAGCCGGACCGTCAGCCAAAACTATGGCTACACCTTC.

The rearrangement joins TRBV6-2 or TRBV6-3 to TRBJ2-7; the D call may be TRBD1 or TRBD2 (5 bases each). Germline V gene data show CDR1 as MNHEY and CDR2 as SVGEGT. There are 13 residues in the CDR3. Trimming stripped 5 bases from V and 4 bases from J, with 12 bases between. CDR3 sequence (DNA): TGTGCCAGCAGTCCGAACTGGGGGTACGAGCAGTACTTC. Translated, it gives CASSPNWGYEQYF.

The chain links TRBV12-3 or TRBV12-4 to TRBJ2-7; D is unclear. The CDR3 has 13 residues. Between the trimmed V and J ends, which lost 3 bases and 0 bases, there was a span of 6 bases. The CDR3 sequence is CASSLAVSYEQYF. DNA of the CDR3: TGTGCCAGCAGTTTGGCAGTCTCCTACGAGCAGTACTTC.

In DNA, the CDR3 is TGTGCCAGCAGCTGGGACAGGGAGGGAGATACGCAGTATTTT. As protein: CASSWDREGDTQYF. The gene calls are TRBV5-6 and TRBJ2-3; TRBD1 aligns across 9 bases. Germline loops: CDR1 SGHDT, CDR2 YYEEEE. The J segment lost 5 bases and the V segment lost 3 bases, leaving 4 bases of the junction unmatched. The length of the CDR3 is 14 residues.

The CDR3: CASSERLLADTQYF. The DNA for the CDR3 is TGTGCCAGCAGCGAACGATTGCTAGCAGATACGCAGTATTTT. The genes are TRBV7-2 and TRBJ2-3; no clear D. Germline assignment: CDR1 SGHTA and CDR2 FQGNSA. The CDR3 contains 14 residues. Trimming pared 5 bases from V and 4 bases from J, leaving 13 bases between.

This clonotype was detected ten times or more. The chain is built from TRBV20-1 and TRBJ2-6; D is possibly TRBD2 (5 bases). The CDR3 loop spans 16 amino acids. The germline V and J ends were trimmed by 1 base and 0 bases, with 10 bases remaining between them. Germline CDR1 DFQATT, CDR2 SNEGSKA (reference sequence). DNA for the CDR3: TGCAGTGCTAGAGGGACTTTCCACTCTGGGGCCAACGTCCTGACTTTC. Translating gives CSARGTFHSGANVLTF.

The chain is built from TRBV7-9 and TRBJ1-2; D not certain. V was cut by 1 base and J by 2 bases, with 8 bases left in between. There are 14 residues in the CDR3. Germline loops: CDR1 SEHNR, CDR2 FQNEAQ (reference sequence). This chain's CDR3 is CASSLDGQNYGYTF. CDR3 in DNA: TGTGCCAGCAGCTTAGACGGGCAAAACTATGGCTACACCTTC.

This chain uses TRBV30 with TRBJ1-1; 7 bases line up with TRBD1. Trimming cost V 4 bases and J 0 bases; bases outside gene matches: 2. Germline V lookup: CDR1 GTSNPN, CDR2 SVGIG (reference sequence). The CDR3 is made up of 13 amino acids. CDR3 bases: TGTGCCTGGAAGGGACAGTTGAACACTGAAGCTTTCTTT. Encoded protein: CAWKGQLNTEAFF.

This chain uses TRBV6-1 with TRBJ1-2; a possible D gene is TRBD1 (6 bases). Between the trimmed V and J ends, which lost 5 bases and 4 bases, there was a span of 17 bases. Per the germline V gene, CDR1 is MNHNS and CDR2 is SASEGT. The CDR3 has 15 residues. This CDR3 reads CASSPSRGGAYGYTF. CDR3 coding DNA: TGTGCCAGCAGTCCCTCCCGAGGGGGGGCCTATGGCTACACCTTC.

This clonotype was found many times. V usage is TRBV5-1 and J usage is TRBJ1-2, with 10 bases lining up with TRBD1. The V gene's germline CDR1 is SGHRS and CDR2 YFSETQ. The CDR3 sequence is 15 residues long. V dropped 4 bases and J dropped 2; count of bases not matched to a gene: 5. CDR3: CASSPRQGANYGYTF. Written as DNA, the CDR3 is TGCGCCAGCAGCCCGAGACAGGGGGCGAACTATGGCTACACCTTC.

This clonotype was seen repeatedly, ten times or more. This chain uses TRBV29-1 with TRBJ2-3, with unresolved D. Trimming stripped 8 bases from V and 4 bases from J, with 16 bases between. CDR3 size: 13 residues. CDR1 and CDR2 from the germline V gene are SQVTM and ANQGSEA. The CDR3 reads CSLGWGSADTQYF. CDR3 DNA sequence: TGCAGCCTGGGCTGGGGATCGGCAGATACGCAGTATTTT.